These 25 T cell receptor beta chains originate from one sample sequenced in a study of OX40 agonist ivuxolimab in advanced cancers. The protocol was immunoSEQ multiplex PCR, while the TCRdb copy is restricted to in-frame clones and leaves out a portion. Of 60,000 to 80,000 clones listed, about 80% are singletons. Sample: CD4+ or CD8+ T cells sorted from blood, taken in a trial of the OX40 agonist ivuxolimab. These receptors originate from an adult with an advanced solid tumor such as melanoma, head and neck, liver or kidney cancer.

This sequence joins TRBV19 and TRBJ2-5; TRBD2 agrees at 12 bases. The ends lost 7 bases at V and 5 bases at J; junction bases unmatched: 8. Germline V lookup: CDR1 LNHDA, CDR2 SQIVND (reference sequence). The CDR3 has 15 residues. The CDR3 protein is CASTTTSGGRETQYF. CDR3 in DNA: TGTGCCAGTACTACGACTAGCGGGGGCCGGGAGACCCAGTACTTC.

This rearrangement joins TRBV6-5 to TRBJ1-2, with 10 positions matching TRBD1. The CDR3 is made up of 16 amino acids. Germline loops: CDR1 MNHEY, CDR2 SVGAGI. With V trimmed by 0 bases and J by 4 bases, 5 bases remained unmatched. The CDR3 sequence is CASSYSTGGFGYGYTF. The CDR3 bases are TGTGCCAGCAGTTACTCGACAGGGGGCTTTGGCTATGGCTACACCTTC.

This chain joins TRBV19 and TRBJ2-2; D possibly uses TRBD1 or TRBD2 (5 bases each). This CDR3 is 17 amino acids long. CDR1 and CDR2 from the germline V gene are LNHDA and SQIVND (reference sequence). V lost 3 bases and J lost 1, with 15 bases in between. This CDR3 is CASSMGPGTVNTGELFF. In DNA form, the CDR3 reads TGTGCCAGTAGTATGGGCCCCGGGACGGTGAACACCGGGGAGCTGTTTTTT.

The genes are TRBV29-1 and TRBJ1-1; the D gene is possibly TRBD1 (5 bases). This CDR3 has 13 residues. CDR1 is SQVTM, CDR2 ANQGSEA, per germline. With 3 bases removed from V and 4 bases from J, the gap between germline ends came to 12 bases. The CDR3 spells CSVDNFGGTEAFF. The CDR3 DNA follows: TGCAGCGTTGACAACTTCGGGGGCACTGAAGCTTTCTTT.

This clone was counted once. The CDR3 loop reads CASSPQTSGQETQYF. Written as DNA, the CDR3 is TGTGCCAGCAGCCCCCAGACTAGCGGGCAAGAGACCCAGTACTTC. The V call is TRBV7-3, the J call TRBJ2-5; 10 nucleotides match TRBD2. The ends lost 5 bases at V and 2 bases at J; junction bases unmatched: 5. CDR1 and CDR2 (germline): SGHTA, FQGTGA. This CDR3 is 15 amino acids long. The entire variable domain, with the rest obtained from reference TRBV7-3 and TRBJ2-5, is as follows: GAGVSQTPSNKVTEKGKYVELRCDPISGHTALYWYRQSLGQGPEFLIYFQGTGAADDSGLPNDRFFAVRPEGSVSTLKIQRTERGDSAVYLCASSPQTSGQETQYFGPGTRLLVL.

The chain uses TRBV7-2 and TRBJ2-7; TRBD1 is a possible D gene (6 bases). Trimming removed 4 bases at V and 2 bases at J, with 12 bases between. The CDR3 length is 14 residues. Per the germline V gene, CDR1 is SGHTA and CDR2 is FQGNSA. The CDR3 DNA follows: TGTGCCAGCAGCTCCAACGAGGGGGCCTACGAGCAGTACTTC. As protein: CASSSNEGAYEQYF.

This sequence joins TRBV11-2 and TRBJ2-7; D is possibly TRBD1 (6 bases). V dropped 0 bases and J dropped 0 bases, with 9 bases sitting between them. This CDR3 comprises 15 residues. Germline CDR1 and CDR2: SGHAT and FQNNGV. The CDR3, as DNA: TGTGCCAGCAGCTTAGAGGGACATACCTCCTACGAGCAGTACTTC. This gives the protein CASSLEGHTSYEQYF.

This chain connects TRBV5-4 to TRBJ2-1, with 8 nucleotides matching TRBD1. The CDR3 spans 15 residues. CDR1 and CDR2 from the germline V gene are SGHNT and YYREEE (reference sequence). Losses at the gene ends were 7 bases for V and 4 bases for J; bases not matched to a gene: 10. The DNA of the CDR3 is TGTGCCAGCGAAGGACAGGGCCGCTTTTACAATGAGCAGTTCTTC. This gives the protein CASEGQGRFYNEQFF.

With respect to this clone: The sample carries other DNA sequences with the same CDR3. The V call is TRBV6-5, the J call TRBJ1-5, with a possible D match to TRBD1 (6 bases). This CDR3 contains 15 residues. The ends were cut back, 6 bases at V and 0 bases at J, with 12 bases in the middle. Germline assignment: CDR1 MNHEY and CDR2 SVGAGI. The CDR3 DNA sequence: TGTGCCAGCAGCTCGGACAGAAATAGCAATCAGCCCCAGCATTTT. It is translated as CASSSDRNSNQPQHF.

The chain employs TRBV28 and TRBJ2-5; 8 bases are shared with TRBD1. The CDR3 spans 12 residues. In germline, CDR1 is MDHEN, CDR2 SYDVKM. V gave up 8 bases and J gave up 5 bases; unmatched junction bases: 4. CDR3 sequence: CASHRQGETQYF. The CDR3, as DNA: TGTGCCAGCCACCGACAGGGGGAGACCCAGTACTTC.

This clone was recorded only once. The chain recombines TRBV28 with TRBJ2-7, with no clear D. The CDR3 has 12 residues. Germline assignment: CDR1 MDHEN and CDR2 SYDVKM. V was pared by 3 bases and J by 5 bases, with 8 bases between. In nucleotides, the CDR3 is TGTGCCAGCAGTTTTCGCCCGGACGAGCAGTACTTC. Amino acids: CASSFRPDEQYF.

The chain recombines TRBV6-5 with TRBJ1-2, with D tentatively TRBD1 (6 bases). With 5 bases removed from V and 6 bases from J, the gap between germline ends came to 16 bases. In germline, CDR1 is MNHEY, CDR2 SVGAGI. The CDR3 is 14 residues long. In nucleotides, the CDR3 is TGTGCCAGCAGTGAAGTTGGGGGGGCCGATGGCTACACCTTC. Its protein product is CASSEVGGADGYTF.

The rearrangement uses TRBV19 and TRBJ1-4, with 10 bases fitting TRBD1. The CDR3 runs to 14 residues. The V and J ends lost 7 bases and 5 bases, in that order; junction bases with no gene match: 4. Germline V lookup: CDR1 LNHDA, CDR2 SQIVND (reference sequence). The CDR3 bases are TGTGCCAGTACCCCGGGACAGGGGAATGAAAAACTGTTTTTT. This translates into CASTPGQGNEKLFF.

The chain links TRBV4-2 to TRBJ2-7, with no clear D. This CDR3 is built from 15 residues. Per germline, CDR1 LGHNA and CDR2 YNFKEQ. Between the trimmed V and J ends, which lost 0 bases and 0 bases, there was a span of 9 bases. CDR3 loop: CASSQDQAVSYEQYF. The CDR3 DNA reads TGTGCCAGCAGCCAAGATCAGGCCGTCTCCTACGAGCAGTACTTC.

J is TRBJ2-5 and V is TRBV11-2, with 7 bases aligning to TRBD1. The junction had 3 bases not matched to a gene; V was cut back by 1 base and J by 4 bases. The CDR3 totals 14 residues. Germline CDR1 is SGHAT and CDR2 is FQNNGV. CDR3 loop: CASSLVPGGETQYF. DNA of the CDR3: TGTGCCAGCAGCTTAGTCCCAGGGGGAGAGACCCAGTACTTC.

The chain is built from TRBV7-9 and TRBJ1-2; weak D call: TRBD1 (6 bases). CDR1 and CDR2 (germline): SEHNR, FQNEAQ (reference sequence). CDR3 length: 15 amino acids. The V end was cut by 5 bases, the J end by 1 base, with 14 bases between. For the CDR3, the DNA is TGTGCCAGCAGCCCCCGAGGGGGACTTAACTATGGCTACACCTTC. Its protein is CASSPRGGLNYGYTF.

As concerns this clone: Sequence at one end of the junction differs from germline and may be a read error. The V and J genes are TRBV7-7 and TRBJ2-5; D is possibly TRBD2 (5 bases). The CDR3 spans 15 residues. Germline V CDR1 and CDR2: SSHAT, FNYEAQ (reference sequence). CDR3 residues: CASSGRVGYQETQYF. The CDR3 DNA sequence: TGTGCTAGCAGCGGCCGCGTGGGTTACCAAGAGACCCAGTACTTC.

The table lists this clone with a few counts. The J gene is TRBJ1-2, the V gene TRBV27; D may be TRBD1 (6 bases). V shed 3 bases and J shed 5 bases, with 13 bases lying between them. This CDR3 spans 14 amino acids. Germline values: CDR1 MNHEY, CDR2 SMNVEV (reference sequence). Written as DNA, the CDR3 is TGTGCCAGCAGTTTGATGGGGGCCGGGTATGGCTACACCTTC. Translating gives CASSLMGAGYGYTF.

The CDR3 sequence: CASSLGAGTLNTQYF. In DNA, the CDR3 is TGCGCCAGCAGCTTAGGAGCGGGGACCTTGAATACGCAGTATTTT. The chain recombines TRBV5-1 with TRBJ2-3, with 7 positions matching TRBD2. The CDR3 sequence is 15 residues long. V lost 2 bases to trimming and J lost 7 bases; unmatched junction nucleotides: 10. The germline V gene encodes CDR1 SGHRS and CDR2 YFSETQ.

The chain joins TRBV19 to TRBJ1-2; 8 bases map to TRBD1. V lost 6 bases, J lost 2 bases, and 17 bases stayed unmatched. Germline CDR1 reads LNHDA; CDR2 reads SQIVND (reference sequence). The CDR3 is made up of 18 amino acids. CDR3: CASSTQGGTFNENYGYTF. DNA for the CDR3: TGTGCCAGTAGCACACAGGGGGGAACGTTTAACGAGAACTATGGCTACACCTTC.

V gene TRBV5-1 combines with J gene TRBJ2-3, with TRBD2 matching over 9 bases. Germline V CDR1 and CDR2: SGHRS, YFSETQ. The CDR3 is made up of 17 amino acids. With 3 bases clipped from V and 2 bases from J, the junction kept 10 bases outside the gene matches. The DNA for the CDR3 is TGCGCCAGCAGCTCACAAGGTATAGCGGGGGTCACAGATACGCAGTATTTT. This codes for CASSSQGIAGVTDTQYF. Full variable domain (missing parts from reference TRBV5-1 and TRBJ2-3): KAGVTQTPRYLIKTRGQQVTLSCSPISGHRSVSWYQQTPGQGLQFLFEYFSETQRNKGNFPGRFSGRQFSNSRSEMNVSTLELGDSALYLCASSSQGIAGVTDTQYFGPGTRLTVL.

This chain uses TRBV5-1 with TRBJ2-6; no reliable D call. V was cut by 0 bases and J by 4 bases, with 8 bases left in between. The CDR3 covers 15 residues. CDR1 and CDR2 (germline): SGHRS, YFSETQ. The CDR3 region has the DNA TGCGCCAGCAGCTTGGGAGACGTAGGGGCCAACGTCCTGACTTTC. Translated, it gives CASSLGDVGANVLTF.

The chain combines TRBV2 with TRBJ1-2; D is unresolved. Germline V gene data show CDR1 as SNHLY and CDR2 as FYNNEI. The CDR3 is 12 residues long. Trimming cost V 8 bases and J 6 bases, with 13 bases left between them. This CDR3 reads CASGRASDGYTF. The CDR3 bases are TGTGCCAGCGGACGAGCTTCGGATGGCTACACCTTC.

This clone showed up just a few times. This chain connects TRBV7-2 to TRBJ1-2, with 8 bases identical to TRBD1. From germline, CDR1 is SGHTA and CDR2 FQGNSA. Trimming took 5 bases from V and 5 from J; bases not matched to a gene: 4. This CDR3 is built from 13 residues. CDR3 bases: TGTGCCAGCAGCCCAGGGGGCGCGTATGGCTACACCTTC. Protein sequence: CASSPGGAYGYTF.

The chain has TRBV6-6 and TRBJ2-3, with D possibly TRBD2 on 5 matching bases. This CDR3 has 14 residues. Trimming left V 0 bases short and J 4 bases short, with 8 bases between. Germline CDR1 reads MNHNY; CDR2 reads SVGAGI (reference sequence). CDR3 loop: CASSYSRVADTQYF. The CDR3 nucleotides are TGTGCCAGCAGTTACTCGAGGGTGGCAGATACGCAGTATTTT.